This TCR beta chain originates from a study of T cell repertoires in cytomegalovirus infection. Overall study context: Through public TCR beta signatures, both CMV infection and matching HLA type were indicated.

Overall study results and limits: Ex vivo, HLA-C-restricted CMV-specific TCR beta clonotypes prevailed over the rest of the response.

TCRdb recomputed calls from the reads with MiXCR, one row per CDR3 protein. Among around 430,000 distinct CDR3 sequences listed, under 45% were seen once. A note on this clonotype: The antigen is not known.

This clonotype was sampled from a human donor in good health (CMV status not recorded). Some clones in this sample may be carry-over from other donors' samples. Material: cultured PBMCs, obtained from culture after CMV antigen stimulation.

The chain's CDR3 is CASRASGTGNGYTF. CDR3 nucleotide sequence: TGTGCCAGTAGGGCCTCCGGGACAGGAAATGGCTACACCTTC. This chain uses TRBV19 with TRBJ1-2, with TRBD1 matching over 8 bases. CDR1 LNHDA and CDR2 SQIVND come from the germline V gene (reference sequence). Losses at the gene ends were 6 bases for V and 6 bases for J; bases not matched to a gene: 9. The CDR3 length is 14 residues.